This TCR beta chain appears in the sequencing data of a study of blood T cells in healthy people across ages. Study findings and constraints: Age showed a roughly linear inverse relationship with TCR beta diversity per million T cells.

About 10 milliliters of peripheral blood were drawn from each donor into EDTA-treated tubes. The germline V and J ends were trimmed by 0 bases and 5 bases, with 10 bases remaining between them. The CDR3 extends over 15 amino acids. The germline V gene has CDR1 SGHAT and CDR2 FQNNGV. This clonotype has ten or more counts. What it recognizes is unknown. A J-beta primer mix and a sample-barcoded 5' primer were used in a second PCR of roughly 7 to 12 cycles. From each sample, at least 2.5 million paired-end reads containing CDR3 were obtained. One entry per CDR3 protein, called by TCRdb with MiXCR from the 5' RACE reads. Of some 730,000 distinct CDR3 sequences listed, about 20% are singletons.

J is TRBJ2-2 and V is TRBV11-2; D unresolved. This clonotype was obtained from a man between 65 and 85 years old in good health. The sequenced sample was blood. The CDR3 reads CASSLDQIGTGELFF. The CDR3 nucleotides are TGTGCCAGCAGCTTAGATCAGATAGGGACCGGGGAGCTGTTTTTT.